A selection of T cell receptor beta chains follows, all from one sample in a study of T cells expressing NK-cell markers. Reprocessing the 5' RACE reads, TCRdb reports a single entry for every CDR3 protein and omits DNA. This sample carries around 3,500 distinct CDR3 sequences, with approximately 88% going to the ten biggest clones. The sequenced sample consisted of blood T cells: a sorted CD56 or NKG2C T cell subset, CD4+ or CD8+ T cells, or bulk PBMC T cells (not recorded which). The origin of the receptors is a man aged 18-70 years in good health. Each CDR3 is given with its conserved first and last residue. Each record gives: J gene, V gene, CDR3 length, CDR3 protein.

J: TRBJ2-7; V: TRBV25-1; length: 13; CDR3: CASSGNTLYEQYF
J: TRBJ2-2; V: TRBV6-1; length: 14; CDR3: CASTLGLVTGELFF
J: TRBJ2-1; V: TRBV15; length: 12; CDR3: CATGSRLGEQFF
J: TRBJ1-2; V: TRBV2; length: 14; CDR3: CASSETGVDYGYTF
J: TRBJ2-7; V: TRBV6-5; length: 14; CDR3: CASSLSATSYEQYF
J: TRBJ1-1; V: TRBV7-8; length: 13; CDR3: CASSFSGGGEAFF
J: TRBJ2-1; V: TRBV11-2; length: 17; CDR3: CASSLGYLEFTYNEQFF
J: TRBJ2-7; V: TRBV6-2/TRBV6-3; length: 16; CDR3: CASEPATGGDVNEQYF
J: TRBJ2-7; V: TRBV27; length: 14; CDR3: CASSVYTGDYEQYF
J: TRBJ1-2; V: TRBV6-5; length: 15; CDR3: CASSYNSRSNYGYTF
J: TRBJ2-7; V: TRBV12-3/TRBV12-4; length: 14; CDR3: CASSPRDRTYEQYF
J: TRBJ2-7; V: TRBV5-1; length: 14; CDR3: CASSWSTATYEQYF
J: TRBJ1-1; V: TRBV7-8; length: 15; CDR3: CASSLGRGVGTEAFF
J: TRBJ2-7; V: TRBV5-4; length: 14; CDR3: CASSLEPSSYEQYF
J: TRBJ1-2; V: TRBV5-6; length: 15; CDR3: CASSLGSGPNYGYTF
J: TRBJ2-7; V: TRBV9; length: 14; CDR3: CASSVGVVMHEQYF
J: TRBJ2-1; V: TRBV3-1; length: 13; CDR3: CASSFGQGNEQFF
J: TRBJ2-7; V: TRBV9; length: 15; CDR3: CASSPWLGQPHEQYF
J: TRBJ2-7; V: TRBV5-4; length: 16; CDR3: CASSLGDIAGGREQYF
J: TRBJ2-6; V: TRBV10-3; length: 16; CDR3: CAISESSGGVANVLTF
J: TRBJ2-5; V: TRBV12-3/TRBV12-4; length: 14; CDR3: CASSHRDRGQTQYF
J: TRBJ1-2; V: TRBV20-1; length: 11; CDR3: CSAMVNYGYTF
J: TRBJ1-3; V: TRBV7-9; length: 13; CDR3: CASSSGQGYTIYF
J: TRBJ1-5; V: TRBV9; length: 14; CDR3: CASSEGVSNQPQHF